This note documents a single TCR beta chain sequence. 200 ng DNA, tens of thousands of T cell genomes, went into each sorted-subset replicate PCR. In the original processing: In the immunoSEQ data, sequences were junction-only and lacked quality scores, so filtering differed. The repertoire was sequenced with immunoSEQ multiplex PCR; TCRdb's copy has only in-frame clones and lacks some. Clone size and the V and J calls come from that table; the DNA yielded D and trimming. The data hold a few million clones, with just over 90% observed a single time. The data derive from a study of shared clonotypes between healthy human individuals. This CDR3 is 15 amino acids long. Trimming at V came to 0 bases and at J to 3 bases, leaving 5 bases not matched to a gene. Germline V gene data show CDR1 as GTSNPN and CDR2 as SVGIG (reference sequence).

Input material: naive CD4+ T cells from PBMCs. Subset given: CD45RA+ positively selected. This sequence originates from a man aged 18 to 29 in good health. Some clones in this sample may be carry-over from other donors' samples. The V and J genes are TRBV30 and TRBJ2-7; 10 bases fit TRBD2. Here the CDR3 reads CAWSVEGLAIYEQYF. DNA for the CDR3: TGTGCCTGGAGTGTAGAGGGACTAGCGATCTACGAGCAGTACTTC.